The 26 T cell receptor beta chains below come from one sample, sequenced in a study of CD8 T cells in ankylosing spondylitis. TCRdb fed the 5' RACE reads into MiXCR, producing one record per CDR3 protein. The sample consists of 180,000 or so distinct CDR3 sequences, around 10% of them appearing once. Source material: blood, either unsorted or a sorted T cell fraction (not recorded which). The receptors shown here come from a male donor with ankylosing spondylitis or in good health (not recorded which).

Points on this clonotype: Relative to the germline gene, one junction end is altered; a read error may explain this. The chain recombines TRBV5-8 with TRBJ2-5; TRBD2 is a possible D gene (5 bases). Per the germline V gene, CDR1 is SGHTS and CDR2 is YDEGEE. This CDR3 region has 14 residues. As DNA, the CDR3 is TGTGGCAGCAGCTTGGCTACGGGGCAAGAGACCCAGTACTTC. Protein product: CGSSLATGQETQYF.

In its sample, this clonotype was seen a few times. The J gene is TRBJ1-1, the V gene TRBV7-2; tentative D call: TRBD1 (6 bases). The V and J ends lost 5 bases and 5 bases respectively, with 15 bases between them. CDR1 is SGHTA, CDR2 FQGNSA, per germline. The CDR3 consists of 14 residues. The CDR3 nucleotides read TGTGCCAGCAGCCCATCCGGGGGGCGGACTGAAGCTTTCTTT. It codes for CASSPSGGRTEAFF. Drawing the rest from reference TRBV7-2 and TRBJ1-1, the complete variable domain is GAGVSQSPSNKVTEKGKDVELRCDPISGHTALYWYRQSLGQGLEFLIYFQGNSAPDKSGLPSDRFSAERTGGSVSTLTIQRTQQEDSAVYLCASSPSGGRTEAFFGQGTRLTVV.

This clonotype came up many times. The CDR3 DNA follows: TGCGCCAGCAGCGAGTTCTACGGCTCCTACAATGAGCAGTTCTTC. This translates into CASSEFYGSYNEQFF. This chain connects TRBV5-1 to TRBJ2-1; D is unclear. Germline V gene sequence: CDR1 SGHRS, CDR2 YFSETQ. This CDR3 region has 15 residues. Trimming stripped 4 bases from V and 0 bases from J, with 11 bases between.

The sample holds a few counts of this clonotype. V gene TRBV4-2 combines with J gene TRBJ2-3; 7 bases are shared with TRBD2. With V trimmed by 0 bases and J by 1 base, 19 bases remained unmatched. The CDR3 consists of 21 residues. In germline, CDR1 is LGHNA, CDR2 YNFKEQ. CDR3 bases: TGTGCCAGCAGCCAAGATCCCCTATCGGGCGGGAGCCTACAGGGCACAGATACGCAGTATTTT. Translated, it gives CASSQDPLSGGSLQGTDTQYF.

This clonotype was detected only a few times. This chain connects TRBV7-9 to TRBJ2-7; 7 bases fit TRBD1. Germline CDR1 and CDR2: SEHNR and FQNEAQ (reference sequence). The V segment lost 5 bases and the J segment 1 base; nucleotides outside the gene matches: 8. The CDR3 is 15 amino acids. CDR3 sequence: CASSPGQGVSYEQYF. The CDR3 coding sequence is TGTGCCAGCAGCCCAGGGCAGGGGGTTTCCTACGAGCAGTACTTC.

This clonotype was recorded at least ten times. The gene calls are TRBV10-3 and TRBJ2-3; 9 bases are a match to TRBD2. J gave up 4 bases and V 1 base, and 3 bases lay outside the gene matches. CDR3 length: 15 residues. CDR1 is ENHRY, CDR2 SYGVKD, per germline. CDR3 region: CAISELASGADTQYF. The CDR3 DNA follows: TGTGCCATCAGTGAGTTGGCTAGCGGGGCAGATACGCAGTATTTT.

This clonotype was found many times. The CDR3 bases are TGTGCCAGCAGCCAAGTCAACAGGGGAGCTTTCTTT. Its protein product is CASSQVNRGAFF. The chain couples TRBV3-1 to TRBJ1-1; 7 nucleotides align to TRBD1. This CDR3 is 12 amino acids long. The germline CDR1 and CDR2 sequences are LGHDT and YNNKEL (reference sequence). Unmatched junction bases numbered 3, after V lost 1 base and J lost 10 bases.

The J gene is TRBJ1-5, the V gene TRBV19, with D maybe TRBD1 (6 bases). The V end lost 1 base, the J end lost 7 bases, and 11 bases lay between the germline ends. The CDR3 sequence is 14 residues long. The germline V gene encodes CDR1 LNHDA and CDR2 SQIVND (reference sequence). The DNA for the CDR3 is TGTGCCAGTAGTATAGCTGAGGGGGGACAGCCCCAGCATTTT. Amino acids: CASSIAEGGQPQHF.

Points on this clonotype: This clone may be a read error of a much larger clone one base away. The CDR3: CANSWGNGYTF. CDR3 coding DNA: TGTGCCAACAGTTGGGGGAATGGCTACACCTTC. The chain joins TRBV12-3 or TRBV12-4 to TRBJ1-2; D perhaps matches TRBD1 (5 bases). This CDR3 comprises 11 residues.

Ten or more counts support this clonotype. The V and J genes are TRBV27 and TRBJ2-1; 9 bases fit TRBD1. Trimming cost V 1 base and J 5 bases; bases outside gene matches: 6. The CDR3 consists of 16 residues. Germline loops: CDR1 MNHEY, CDR2 SMNVEV (reference sequence). The CDR3 coding sequence is TGTGCCAGCAGTTTATACGGGACAGGGAGAAACAATGAGCAGTTCTTC. Protein product: CASSLYGTGRNNEQFF.

This clonotype was observed many times. In DNA, the CDR3 is TGTGCCAGCAGCCGGGACAGCCATTACACCGGGGAGCTGTTTTTT. Translated: CASSRDSHYTGELFF. The rearrangement joins TRBV12-3 or TRBV12-4 to TRBJ2-2; 7 nucleotides align to TRBD1. J lost 3 bases, V lost 6 bases, and 7 bases had no gene match. This CDR3 is 15 amino acids long.

This clonotype was detected many times. This chain connects TRBV12-3 or TRBV12-4 to TRBJ2-1, with 7 bases aligning to TRBD2. The CDR3 consists of 16 residues. The trim removed 3 bases at V and 4 bases at J, leaving 9 bases unmatched. CDR3 sequence reads: CASSFGGSTGYNEQFF. As DNA, the CDR3 is TGTGCCAGCAGTTTTGGCGGGAGTACGGGGTACAATGAGCAGTTCTTC.

Many counts were recorded for this clonotype. The rearrangement uses TRBV10-3 and TRBJ2-1; 10 bases match TRBD2. V trimming: 3 bases; J trimming: 0 bases; junction bases outside the gene matches: 20. Germline V gene lookup returns CDR1 ENHRY and CDR2 SYGVKD. This CDR3 is built from 22 residues. The CDR3 nucleotides are TGTGCCATCAGTGACCCCCTATCAGTCGTTAGCGGGAGGTCTAGCTCCTACAATGAGCAGTTCTTC. As protein: CAISDPLSVVSGRSSSYNEQFF.

This clonotype was counted many times. The chain is built from TRBV7-8 and TRBJ2-1; no clear D gene. This CDR3 is 16 amino acids long. Looked up from germline, CDR1 is SGHVS and CDR2 is FQNEAQ. The V gene lost 4 bases and the J gene lost 8 bases, with 21 bases spanning the gap. The CDR3 DNA sequence: TGTGCCAGCAGCTCTTCCACTCGGGCCCCCCGAGATGAGCAGTTCTTC. The encoded protein is CASSSSTRAPRDEQFF.

The chain carries TRBV7-2 and TRBJ2-5; D call uncertain. In germline, CDR1 is SGHTA, CDR2 FQGNSA. Trimming shortened V by 1 base and J by 11 bases, and 11 bases separated the two germline ends. The CDR3 is 12 residues long. The CDR3: CASSLDERSQYF. The CDR3 DNA sequence: TGTGCCAGCAGCTTAGACGAGCGCAGTCAGTACTTC.

Ten or more counts support this clonotype. This chain joins TRBV27 and TRBJ1-5; no clear D gene. The CDR3 totals 13 residues. Germline CDR1 and CDR2: MNHEY and SMNVEV (reference sequence). Trimming pared 5 bases from V and 0 bases from J, leaving 5 bases between. The CDR3 sequence: CASSRYSNQPQHF. CDR3 nucleotides: TGTGCCAGCAGTCGTTATAGCAATCAGCCCCAGCATTTT.

Notes on this clonotype: A much larger clone sits a single nucleotide away, making a read error possible. V is TRBV3-1 and J is TRBJ1-5; no definite D call. Germline V CDR1 and CDR2: LGHDT, YNNKEL (reference sequence). This CDR3 is 13 amino acids long. Written as DNA, the CDR3 is TGTGCCAGCAACCAAGATTACGACCAGCCCCAGCATTTT. Protein: CASNQDYDQPQHF.

In its sample, this clonotype was seen many times. The chain has TRBV20-1 and TRBJ1-5; perhaps TRBD1 as D (5 bases). The CDR3 consists of 14 residues. V was pared by 3 bases and J by 5 bases, with 14 bases between. Germline CDR1 and CDR2: DFQATT and SNEGSKA (reference sequence). CDR3 protein: CSASGTDSYQPQHF. DNA of the CDR3: TGCAGTGCTAGCGGAACCGACAGTTATCAGCCCCAGCATTTT.

The chain employs TRBV20-1 and TRBJ1-2, with D possibly being TRBD1 (5 bases). V lost 1 base and J 0 bases, leaving 9 bases between the germline ends. This CDR3 comprises 14 residues. CDR1 DFQATT and CDR2 SNEGSKA come from the germline V gene (reference sequence). For the CDR3, the DNA is TGCAGTGCTAGAGGGGACCGCGCTAACTATGGCTACACCTTC. Protein: CSARGDRANYGYTF.

As to this clonotype: This sequence may be a read error, since a much larger clone differs from it by one base. The rearrangement joins TRBV12-3 or TRBV12-4 to TRBJ2-7; D uncertain. The CDR3 has 11 amino acids. CDR3 protein: CASSLSSEHYF. The CDR3 region has the DNA TGTGCCAGCAGTTTATCGAGCGAGCACTACTTC.

Many counts were recorded for this clonotype. CDR3 loop: CASSGAAISNEKLFF. CDR3 nucleotide sequence: TGTGCCAGCAGTGGAGCAGCGATCTCCAATGAAAAACTGTTTTTT. V and J are TRBV12-3 or TRBV12-4 and TRBJ1-4; unclear D gene. The CDR3 sequence is 15 residues long. Trimming stripped 5 bases from V and 5 bases from J, with 15 bases between.

This clonotype was seen more than once but under ten times. The V call is TRBV20-1, the J call TRBJ2-7, with 8 bases lining up with TRBD2. This CDR3 spans 13 amino acids. Germline loops: CDR1 DFQATT, CDR2 SNEGSKA (reference sequence). V shed 6 bases and J 2 bases; nucleotides not matched to a gene: 6. CDR3 DNA sequence: TGCAGTGCGGAGCGGGGGATCACCTACGAGCAGTACTTC. Its translation: CSAERGITYEQYF.

For this clonotype: A clone one base away is much larger, so this may be a read error. V gene TRBV5-1 combines with J gene TRBJ2-7; TRBD1 matches 7 bases. With 1 base clipped from V and 2 bases from J, the junction kept 0 bases outside the gene matches. Germline CDR1 SGHRS, CDR2 YFSETQ. This CDR3 has 13 residues. In DNA, the CDR3 is TGCGCCAGCAGCTTGCAGGGGGCCTACGAGCAGTACTTC. Translating it yields CASSLQGAYEQYF.

The chain is built from TRBV4-1 and TRBJ2-7, with 12 bases lining up with TRBD2. The length of the CDR3 is 18 residues. Unmatched junction bases numbered 8, after V lost 0 bases and J lost 2 bases. Germline V gives CDR1 MGHRA, CDR2 YSYEKL. The CDR3 sequence: CASSQDIGTSGLPYEQYF. In nucleotides, the CDR3 is TGCGCCAGCAGCCAAGATATCGGGACTAGCGGGTTGCCCTACGAGCAGTACTTC.

This clonotype was counted only a few times. V and J are TRBV6-5 and TRBJ1-1; the D is unclear. Looked up from germline, CDR1 is MNHEY and CDR2 is SVGAGI. The V end lost 0 bases, the J end lost 2 bases, and 7 bases lay between the germline ends. This CDR3 is 14 amino acids long. The CDR3 reads CASSYSDSNTEAFF. DNA for the CDR3: TGTGCCAGCAGTTACTCAGACTCCAACACTGAAGCTTTCTTT.

This chain joins TRBV5-1 and TRBJ2-4, with 9 bases fitting TRBD1. Germline CDR1 SGHRS, CDR2 YFSETQ. The length of the CDR3 is 16 residues. V trimming: 4 bases; J trimming: 6 bases; junction bases outside the gene matches: 11. The chain's CDR3 is CASSPTGGGEVNIQYF. The CDR3 DNA reads TGCGCCAGCAGCCCCACAGGGGGCGGTGAGGTAAACATTCAGTACTTC.